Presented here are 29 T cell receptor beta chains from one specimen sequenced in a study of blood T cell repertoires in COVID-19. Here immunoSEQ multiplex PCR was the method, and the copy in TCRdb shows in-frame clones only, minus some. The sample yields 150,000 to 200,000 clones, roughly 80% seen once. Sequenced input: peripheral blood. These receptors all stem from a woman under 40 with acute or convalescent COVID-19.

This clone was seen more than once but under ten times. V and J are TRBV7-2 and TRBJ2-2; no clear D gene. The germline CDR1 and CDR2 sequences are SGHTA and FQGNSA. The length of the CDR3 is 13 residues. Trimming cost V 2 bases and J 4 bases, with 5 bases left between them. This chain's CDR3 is CASSLKSTGELFF. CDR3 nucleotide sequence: TGTGCCAGCAGCTTAAAGAGCACCGGGGAGCTGTTTTTT.

In DNA, the CDR3 is TGTGCCAGCAGTTCCCGGGAGATTTATTACGTTGTAGAGCAGTACTTC. Translated, it gives CASSSREIYYVVEQYF. The chain recombines TRBV28 with TRBJ2-7, with a weak D call TRBD2 (6 bases). Germline V CDR1 and CDR2: MDHEN, SYDVKM. The V end lost 4 bases, the J end lost 7 bases, and 23 bases lay between the germline ends. This CDR3 spans 16 amino acids.

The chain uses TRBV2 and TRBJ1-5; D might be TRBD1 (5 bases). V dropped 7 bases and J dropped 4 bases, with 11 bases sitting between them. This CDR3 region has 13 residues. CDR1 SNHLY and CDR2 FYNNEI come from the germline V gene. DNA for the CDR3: TGTGCCAGCAATCCAGGGTGGAATCAGCCCCAGCATTTT. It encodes CASNPGWNQPQHF.

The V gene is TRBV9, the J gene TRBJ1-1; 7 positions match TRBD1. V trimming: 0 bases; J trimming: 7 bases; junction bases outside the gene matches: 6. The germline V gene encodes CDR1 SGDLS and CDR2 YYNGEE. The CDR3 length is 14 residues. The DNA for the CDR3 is TGTGCCAGCAGCGTAGTCTCCAGGGGGAATGAAGCTTTCTTT. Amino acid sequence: CASSVVSRGNEAFF.

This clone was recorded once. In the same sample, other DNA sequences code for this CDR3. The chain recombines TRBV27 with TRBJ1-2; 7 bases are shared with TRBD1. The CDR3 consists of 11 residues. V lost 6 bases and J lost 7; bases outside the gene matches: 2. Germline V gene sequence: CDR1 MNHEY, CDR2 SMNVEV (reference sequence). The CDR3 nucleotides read TGTGCCAGCAGACAGGGGTTTGGCTACACCTTC. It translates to CASRQGFGYTF.

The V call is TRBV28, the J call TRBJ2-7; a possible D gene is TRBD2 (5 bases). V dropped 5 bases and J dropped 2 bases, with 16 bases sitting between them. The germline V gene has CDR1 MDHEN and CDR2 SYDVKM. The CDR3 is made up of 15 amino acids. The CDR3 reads CASSHGTGITYEQYF. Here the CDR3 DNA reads TGTGCCAGCAGTCATGGAACCGGGATAACCTACGAGCAGTACTTC.

The CDR3 DNA sequence: TGTGCCAGTATAAATAGCGGGAGGGTAAATGAGCAGTTCTTC. Translation: CASINSGRVNEQFF. The J gene is TRBJ2-1, the V gene TRBV27, with 11 positions matching TRBD2. CDR3 length equals 14 residues. V shed 9 bases, J shed 7 bases, and the junction held 8 bases outside the gene matches. In germline, CDR1 is MNHEY, CDR2 SMNVEV (reference sequence).

The CDR3 here is CASRETGGRSPLHF. In nucleotides, the CDR3 is TGTGCCAGCAGAGAAACAGGGGGTAGGTCACCCCTCCACTTT. The rearrangement links TRBV27 to TRBJ1-6; 8 positions match TRBD1. The CDR3 has 14 amino acids. Germline values: CDR1 MNHEY, CDR2 SMNVEV (reference sequence). Losses at the gene ends were 6 bases for V and 10 bases for J; bases not matched to a gene: 8.

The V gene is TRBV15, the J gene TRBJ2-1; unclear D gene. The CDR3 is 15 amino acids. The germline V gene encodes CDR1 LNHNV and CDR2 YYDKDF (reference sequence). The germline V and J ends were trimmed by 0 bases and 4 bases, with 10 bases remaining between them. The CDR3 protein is CATSRDRGGYNEQFF. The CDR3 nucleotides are TGTGCCACCAGCAGAGATCGCGGCGGTTACAATGAGCAGTTCTTC.

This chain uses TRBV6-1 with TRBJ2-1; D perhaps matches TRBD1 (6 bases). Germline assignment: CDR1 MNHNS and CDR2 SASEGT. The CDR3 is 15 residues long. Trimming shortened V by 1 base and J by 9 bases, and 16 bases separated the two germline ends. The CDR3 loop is CASSEGWQGFSEQFF. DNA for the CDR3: TGTGCCAGCAGTGAAGGGTGGCAGGGGTTTTCTGAGCAGTTCTTC.

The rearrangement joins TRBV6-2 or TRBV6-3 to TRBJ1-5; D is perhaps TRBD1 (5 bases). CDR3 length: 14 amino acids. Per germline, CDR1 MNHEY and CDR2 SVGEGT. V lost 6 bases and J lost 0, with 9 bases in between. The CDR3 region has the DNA TGTGCCAGCAGCCCCAGGGCTAGCAATCAGCCCCAGCATTTT. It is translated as CASSPRASNQPQHF.

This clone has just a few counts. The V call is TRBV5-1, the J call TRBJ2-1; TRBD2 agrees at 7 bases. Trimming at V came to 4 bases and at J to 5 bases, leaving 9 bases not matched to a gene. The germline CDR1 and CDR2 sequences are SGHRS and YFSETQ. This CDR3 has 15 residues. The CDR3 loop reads CASSPSGIEHNEQFF. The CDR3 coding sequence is TGCGCCAGCAGCCCTAGCGGTATCGAACACAATGAGCAGTTCTTC.

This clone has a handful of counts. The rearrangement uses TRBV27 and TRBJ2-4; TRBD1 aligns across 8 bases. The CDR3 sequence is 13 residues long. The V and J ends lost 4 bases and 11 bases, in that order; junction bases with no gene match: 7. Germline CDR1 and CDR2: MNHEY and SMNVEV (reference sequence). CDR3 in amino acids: CASSSLDRGFQYF. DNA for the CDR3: TGTGCCAGCAGTTCCCTCGACAGGGGTTTTCAGTACTTC.

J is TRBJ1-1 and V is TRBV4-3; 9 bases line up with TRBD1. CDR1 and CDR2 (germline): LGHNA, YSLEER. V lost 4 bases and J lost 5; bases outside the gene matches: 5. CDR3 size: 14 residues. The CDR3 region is CASSLTGGRTEAFF. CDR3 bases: TGCGCCAGCAGCCTGACAGGGGGGAGGACTGAAGCTTTCTTT.

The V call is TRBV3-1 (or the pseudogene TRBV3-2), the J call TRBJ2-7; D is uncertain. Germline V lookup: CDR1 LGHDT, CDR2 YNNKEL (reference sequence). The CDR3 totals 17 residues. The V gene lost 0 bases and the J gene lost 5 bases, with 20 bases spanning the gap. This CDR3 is CASSQDKTVGYGHEQYF. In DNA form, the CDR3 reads TGTGCCAGCAGCCAAGATAAGACCGTCGGGTATGGCCACGAGCAGTACTTC.

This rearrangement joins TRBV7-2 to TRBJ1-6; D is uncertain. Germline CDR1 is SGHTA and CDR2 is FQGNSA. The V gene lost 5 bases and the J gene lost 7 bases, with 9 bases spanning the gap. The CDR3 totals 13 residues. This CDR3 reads CASSIRRNSPLHF. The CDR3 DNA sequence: TGTGCCAGCAGCATCAGGAGGAATTCACCCCTCCACTTT.

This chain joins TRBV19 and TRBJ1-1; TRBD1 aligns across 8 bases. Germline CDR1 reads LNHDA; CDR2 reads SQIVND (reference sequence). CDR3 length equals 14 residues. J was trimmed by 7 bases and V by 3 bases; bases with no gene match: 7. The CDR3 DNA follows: TGTGCCAGTAGTATCGGCGGACAGGGCGGTGAAGCTTTCTTT. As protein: CASSIGGQGGEAFF.

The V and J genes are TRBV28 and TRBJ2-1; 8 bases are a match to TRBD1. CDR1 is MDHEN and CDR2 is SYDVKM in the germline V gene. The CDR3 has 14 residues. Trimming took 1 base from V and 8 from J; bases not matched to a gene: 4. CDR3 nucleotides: TGTGCCAGCAGTTTATTCCAGGGGGCATATGAGCAGTTCTTC. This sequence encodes CASSLFQGAYEQFF.

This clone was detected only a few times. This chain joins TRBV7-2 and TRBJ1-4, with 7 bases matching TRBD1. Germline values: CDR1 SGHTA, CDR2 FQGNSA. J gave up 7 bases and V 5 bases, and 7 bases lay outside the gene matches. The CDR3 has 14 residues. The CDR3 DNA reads TGTGCCAGCAGCCAACAGGGGAGAATTGAAAAACTGTTTTTT. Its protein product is CASSQQGRIEKLFF.

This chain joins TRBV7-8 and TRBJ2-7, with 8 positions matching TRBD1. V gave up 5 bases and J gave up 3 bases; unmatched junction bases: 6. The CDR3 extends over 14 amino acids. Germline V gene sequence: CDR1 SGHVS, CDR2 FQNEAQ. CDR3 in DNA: TGTGCCAGCAGCCAAGGACAGGGATACTACGAGCAGTACTTC. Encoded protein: CASSQGQGYYEQYF.

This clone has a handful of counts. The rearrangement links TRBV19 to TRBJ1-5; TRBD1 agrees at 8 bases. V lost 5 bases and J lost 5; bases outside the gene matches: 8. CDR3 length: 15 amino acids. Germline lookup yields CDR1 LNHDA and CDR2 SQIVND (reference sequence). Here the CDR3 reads CASSEITGQDQPQHF. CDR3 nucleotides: TGTGCCAGTAGTGAAATAACGGGACAGGATCAGCCCCAGCATTTT.

This CDR3 is CATSRGGGDYGYTF. DNA for the CDR3: TGTGCCACCAGCAGAGGAGGAGGTGACTATGGCTACACCTTC. The V and J genes are TRBV15 and TRBJ1-2; unclear D gene. Trimming removed 1 base at V and 3 bases at J, with 9 bases between. The CDR3 extends over 14 amino acids. From germline, CDR1 is LNHNV and CDR2 YYDKDF (reference sequence).

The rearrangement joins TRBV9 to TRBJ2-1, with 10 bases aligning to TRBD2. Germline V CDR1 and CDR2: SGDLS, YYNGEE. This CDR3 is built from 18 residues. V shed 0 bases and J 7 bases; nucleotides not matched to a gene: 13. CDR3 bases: TGTGCCAGCAGCGTAGCTCCCGGAGCGGGAGGGCCCACAAATGAGCAGTTCTTC. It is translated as CASSVAPGAGGPTNEQFF.

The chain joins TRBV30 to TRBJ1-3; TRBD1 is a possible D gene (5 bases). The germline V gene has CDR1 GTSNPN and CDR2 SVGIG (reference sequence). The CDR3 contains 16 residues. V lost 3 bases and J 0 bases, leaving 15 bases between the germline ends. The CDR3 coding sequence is TGTGCCTGGAGCCCCCGACGGGGGGTCTCTGGAAACACCATATATTTT. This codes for CAWSPRRGVSGNTIYF.

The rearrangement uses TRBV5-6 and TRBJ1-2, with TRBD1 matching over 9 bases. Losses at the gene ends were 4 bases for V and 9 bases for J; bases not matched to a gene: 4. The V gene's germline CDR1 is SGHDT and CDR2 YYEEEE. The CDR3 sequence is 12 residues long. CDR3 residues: CASSMGTGSYTF. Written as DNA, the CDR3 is TGTGCCAGCAGCATGGGGACAGGGAGCTACACCTTC.

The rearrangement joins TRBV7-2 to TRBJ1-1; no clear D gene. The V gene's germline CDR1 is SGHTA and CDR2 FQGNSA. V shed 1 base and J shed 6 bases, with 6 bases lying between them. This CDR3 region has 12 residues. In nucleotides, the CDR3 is TGTGCCAGCAGCTTAGTTACATCTGAAGCTTTCTTT. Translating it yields CASSLVTSEAFF.

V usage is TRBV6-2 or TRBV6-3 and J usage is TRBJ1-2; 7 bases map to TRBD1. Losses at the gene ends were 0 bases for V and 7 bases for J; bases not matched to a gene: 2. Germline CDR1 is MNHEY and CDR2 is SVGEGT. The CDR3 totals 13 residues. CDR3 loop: CASSYSDRTGYTF. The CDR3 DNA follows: TGTGCCAGCAGTTACTCGGACAGGACTGGCTACACCTTC.

CDR3 in DNA: TGTGCCAGCAGTTACGGCGCGACGGACTCGAATCAGCCCCAGCATTTT. Its protein product is CASSYGATDSNQPQHF. The V and J genes are TRBV6-2 or TRBV6-3 and TRBJ1-5; D remains unclear. V shed 2 bases and J shed 4 bases, with 15 bases lying between them. CDR1 MNHEY and CDR2 SVGEGT come from the germline V gene. The length of the CDR3 is 16 residues.

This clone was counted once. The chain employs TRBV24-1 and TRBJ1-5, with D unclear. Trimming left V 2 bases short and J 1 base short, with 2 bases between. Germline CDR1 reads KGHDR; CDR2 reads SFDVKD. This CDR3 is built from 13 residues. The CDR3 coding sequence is TGTGCCACCAGTGATTCGAGCAATCAGCCCCAGCATTTT. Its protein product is CATSDSSNQPQHF.